The clone carrying this T cell receptor (beta chain) appeared a single time. Its cognate antigen is unknown. This sample is part of a study of long-term antiretroviral therapy in people with HIV. Germline V gives CDR1 SGHDT, CDR2 YYEEEE. This CDR3 is built from 16 residues. Trimming took off 0 bases at V and 0 bases at J, with 10 bases between the two ends. Study-level findings and limits: The study collected blood between about 2003 and 2018, possibly under older ART regimens.

Investigators performed immunoSEQ version v3.0 at survey level. Clones were sequenced by immunoSEQ multiplex PCR, and TCRdb holds only the in-frame ones, with some missing. The sample includes approximately 15,000 clones, about 86% of them seen just once. The gene calls are TRBV5-6 and TRBJ2-1; the D is unclear. This receptor was taken from a man aged 35-49 years with HIV. The material sequenced was unsorted PBMCs, taken just before starting antiretroviral therapy. CDR3 amino acids: CASSLGTAVSYNEQFF. For the CDR3, the DNA is TGTGCCAGCAGCTTGGGTACAGCTGTCTCCTACAATGAGCAGTTCTTC.